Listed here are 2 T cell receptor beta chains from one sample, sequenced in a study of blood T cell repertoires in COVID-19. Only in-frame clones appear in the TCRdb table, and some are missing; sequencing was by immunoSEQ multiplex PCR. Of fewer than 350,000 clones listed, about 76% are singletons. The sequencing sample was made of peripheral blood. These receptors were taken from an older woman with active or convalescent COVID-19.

The CDR3 DNA sequence: TGTGCCAGCGGAAAAGAGGTCTCCTACGAGCAGTACTTC. Translating it yields CASGKEVSYEQYF. J is TRBJ2-7 and V is TRBV6-5; D unclear. The germline V gene encodes CDR1 MNHEY and CDR2 SVGAGI. The CDR3 runs 13 residues. V shed 8 bases and J shed 0 bases, with 11 bases lying between them.

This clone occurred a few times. The CDR3 sequence is CASSERRGTTSNSPLHF. The CDR3 DNA reads TGTGCCAGCAGTGAGAGAAGGGGGACAACCAGTAATTCACCCCTCCACTTT. The chain couples TRBV25-1 to TRBJ1-6, with D perhaps matching TRBD1 (6 bases). The V and J ends lost 3 bases and 6 bases respectively, with 18 bases between them. The CDR3 extends over 17 amino acids. Germline V gene sequence: CDR1 MGHDK, CDR2 SYGVNS.